This record covers a single T cell receptor (beta chain). Its antigen is unknown. The data were obtained in a study of long-term antiretroviral therapy in people with HIV. A v3.0 immunoSEQ assay was performed at survey level. Sequencing had a target that covered about 40,000-55,000 T-cell genomes per sample. TCRdb keeps only in-frame clones here, not all; method: immunoSEQ multiplex PCR. The table has around 12,000 clones, roughly three quarters seen once; the top ten hold roughly 11%. All donors provided no fewer than one pre-ART and no fewer than two post-ART PBMC samples. Deletions cut 4 bases from V and 4 bases from J, with 15 bases between. CDR3 size: 15 residues. CDR1 SGHDT and CDR2 YYEEEE come from the germline V gene. Broader study findings: Researchers lacked any data on ART adherence, viral resistance or therapy changes. Clonotypes expanded prior to ART showed repertoire dominance at all sampled time points.

Specimen: unsorted PBMCs, collected 0.8 years before starting antiretroviral therapy. The chain combines TRBV5-6 with TRBJ2-1; TRBD2 is a possible D gene (6 bases). The clonotype was recovered from a woman aged 40 to 55 with HIV. The CDR3 here is CASSPGAGNYNEQFF. CDR3 nucleotide sequence: TGTGCCAGCAGCCCTGGGGCGGGAAATTACAATGAGCAGTTCTTC.